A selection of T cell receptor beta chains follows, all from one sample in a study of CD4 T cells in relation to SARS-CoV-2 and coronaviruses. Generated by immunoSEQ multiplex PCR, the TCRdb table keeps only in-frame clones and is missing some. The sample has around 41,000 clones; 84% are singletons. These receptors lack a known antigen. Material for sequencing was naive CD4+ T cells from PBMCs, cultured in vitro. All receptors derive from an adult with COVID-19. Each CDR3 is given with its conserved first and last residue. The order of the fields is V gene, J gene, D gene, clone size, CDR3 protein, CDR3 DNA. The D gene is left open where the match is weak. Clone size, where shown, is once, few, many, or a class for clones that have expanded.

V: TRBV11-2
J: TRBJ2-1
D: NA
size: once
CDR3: CASSQPSRYNEQFF
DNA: TGTGCCAGCAGCCAACCTAGTCGATACAATGAGCAGTTCTTC

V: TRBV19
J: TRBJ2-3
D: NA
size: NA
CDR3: CASSIDRGDTQYF
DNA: TGTGCCAGTAGTATAGATCGGGGAGATACGCAGTATTTT

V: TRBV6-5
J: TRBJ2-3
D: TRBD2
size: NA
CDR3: CASSRLAPHTDTQYF
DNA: TGTGCCAGCAGTAGACTAGCCCCACACACAGATACGCAGTATTTT

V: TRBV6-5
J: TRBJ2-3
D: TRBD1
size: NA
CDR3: CASSKDRGQTDTQYF
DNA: TGTGCCAGCAGTAAGGACAGGGGGCAAACAGATACGCAGTATTTT

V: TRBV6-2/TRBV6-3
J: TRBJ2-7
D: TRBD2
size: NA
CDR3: CASSSTSGGTYEQYF
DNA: TGTGCCAGCAGTTCCACTAGCGGGGGGACCTACGAGCAGTACTTC

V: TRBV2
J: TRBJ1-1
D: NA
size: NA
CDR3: CASKETGLGGTEAFF
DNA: TGTGCCAGCAAGGAGACTGGTTTAGGTGGCACTGAAGCTTTCTTT

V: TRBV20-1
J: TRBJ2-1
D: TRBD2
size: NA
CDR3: CSASQTSGNEQFF
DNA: TGCAGTGCTAGTCAGACTAGCGGCAATGAGCAGTTCTTC

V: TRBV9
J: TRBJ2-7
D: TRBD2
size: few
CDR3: CASSPGLAVTYEQYF
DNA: TGTGCCAGCAGCCCCGGACTAGCGGTCACCTACGAGCAGTACTTC

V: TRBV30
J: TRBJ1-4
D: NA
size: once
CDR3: CAWSLGGANEKLFF
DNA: TGTGCCTGGAGTCTGGGGGGCGCGAATGAAAAACTGTTTTTT

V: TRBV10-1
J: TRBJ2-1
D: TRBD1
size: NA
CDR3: CASTGTDKNEQFF
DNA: TGCGCCAGCACCGGGACAGACAAGAATGAGCAGTTCTTC

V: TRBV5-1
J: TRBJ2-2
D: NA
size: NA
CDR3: CASGQGHNTGELFF
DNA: TGCGCCAGCGGCCAGGGGCATAACACCGGGGAGCTGTTTTTT

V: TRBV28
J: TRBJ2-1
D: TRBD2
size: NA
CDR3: CASSLSKREFTYNEQFF
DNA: TGTGCCAGCAGTTTATCTAAGCGGGAGTTTACCTACAATGAGCAGTTCTTC

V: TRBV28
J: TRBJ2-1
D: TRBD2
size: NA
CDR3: CASRGLAGVYNEQFF
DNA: TGTGCCAGCAGGGGACTAGCGGGAGTCTACAATGAGCAGTTCTTC

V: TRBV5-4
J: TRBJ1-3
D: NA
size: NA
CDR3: CASSSQTVSGNTIYF
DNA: TGTGCCAGCAGCTCCCAGACAGTCTCTGGAAACACCATATATTTT

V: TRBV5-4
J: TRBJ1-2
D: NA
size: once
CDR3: CASSFPTGANYGYTF
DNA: TGTGCCAGCAGCTTCCCGACAGGAGCTAACTATGGCTACACCTTC

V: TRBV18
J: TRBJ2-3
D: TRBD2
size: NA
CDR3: CASSPGRGITDTQYF
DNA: TGTGCCAGCTCCCCGGGGAGGGGTATCACAGATACGCAGTATTTT

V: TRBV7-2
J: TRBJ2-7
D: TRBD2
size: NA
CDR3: CASSLGLLAGGNEQYF
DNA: TGTGCCAGCAGCTTAGGGCTACTAGCGGGCGGGAACGAGCAGTACTTC

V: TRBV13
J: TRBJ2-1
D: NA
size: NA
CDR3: CASSAYFVYNEQFF
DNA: TGTGCCAGCAGCGCCTACTTCGTTTACAATGAGCAGTTCTTC

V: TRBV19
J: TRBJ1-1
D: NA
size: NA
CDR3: CASRWTSNTEAFF
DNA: TGTGCCAGTAGATGGACATCGAACACTGAAGCTTTCTTT

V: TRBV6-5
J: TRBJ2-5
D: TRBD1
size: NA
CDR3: CASSLTGKETQYF
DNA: TGTGCCAGCAGCCTGACAGGGAAGGAGACCCAGTACTTC

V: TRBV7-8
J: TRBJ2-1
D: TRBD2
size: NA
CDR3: CASSPRVAGSSYNEQFF
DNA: TGTGCCAGCAGCCCCCGGGTAGCGGGATCTTCCTACAATGAGCAGTTCTTC

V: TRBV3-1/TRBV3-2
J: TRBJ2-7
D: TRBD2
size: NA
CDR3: CASSPRLAGGEQYF
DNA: TGTGCCAGCAGCCCGAGACTAGCGGGGGGCGAGCAGTACTTC

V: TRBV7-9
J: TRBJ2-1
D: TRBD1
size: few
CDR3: CASSLRQGVGEQFF
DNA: TGTGCCAGCAGCTTACGACAGGGTGTAGGTGAGCAGTTCTTC

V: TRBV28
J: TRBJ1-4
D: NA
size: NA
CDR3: CASRDPDVPGEKLFF
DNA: TGTGCCAGCAGGGACCCGGACGTACCGGGCGAAAAACTGTTTTTT

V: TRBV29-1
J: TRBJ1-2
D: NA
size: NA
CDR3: CSGLREGRPEYYGYTF
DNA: TGCAGCGGACTACGAGAGGGTCGGCCCGAATACTATGGCTACACCTTC

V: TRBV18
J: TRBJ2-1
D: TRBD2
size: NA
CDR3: CASSPPRLAGYNEQFF
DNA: TGTGCCAGCTCACCACCACGACTAGCGGGGTACAATGAGCAGTTCTTC

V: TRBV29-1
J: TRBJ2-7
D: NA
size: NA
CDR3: CSVEGWSPLEQYF
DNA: TGCAGCGTTGAGGGCTGGTCACCTCTGGAGCAGTACTTC

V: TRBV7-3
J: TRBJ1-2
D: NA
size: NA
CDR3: CASSSWEGRNYGYTF
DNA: TGTGCCAGCAGCTCCTGGGAGGGGCGAAACTATGGCTACACCTTC

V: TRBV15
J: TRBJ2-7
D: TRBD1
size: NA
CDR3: CATRSQQGVKHEQYF
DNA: TGTGCCACCAGGAGTCAACAGGGGGTTAAACACGAGCAGTACTTC

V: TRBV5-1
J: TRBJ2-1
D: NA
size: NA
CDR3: CASSLVRGNYLHNEQFF
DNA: TGCGCCAGCAGCTTGGTCCGCGGAAACTATCTTCACAATGAGCAGTTCTTC

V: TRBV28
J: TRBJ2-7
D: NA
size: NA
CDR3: CASSVTDRLYEQYF
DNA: TGTGCCAGCAGTGTGACCGACAGGCTGTACGAGCAGTACTTC

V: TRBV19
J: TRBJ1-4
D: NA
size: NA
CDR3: CASSEGTNEKLFF
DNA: TGTGCCAGTAGCGAGGGAACTAATGAAAAACTGTTTTTT

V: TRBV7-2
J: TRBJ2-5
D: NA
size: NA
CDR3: CASSLVVTASLAQYF
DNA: TGTGCCAGCAGCTTAGTGGTGACAGCCTCATTGGCCCAGTACTTC

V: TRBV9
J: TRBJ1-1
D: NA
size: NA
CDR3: CASSVVTENTEAFF
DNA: TGTGCCAGCAGCGTAGTGACGGAGAACACTGAAGCTTTCTTT

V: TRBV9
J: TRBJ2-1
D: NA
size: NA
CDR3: CASSPHPPGAGSYNEQFF
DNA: TGTGCCAGCAGCCCCCACCCGCCGGGAGCGGGCTCCTACAATGAGCAGTTCTTC

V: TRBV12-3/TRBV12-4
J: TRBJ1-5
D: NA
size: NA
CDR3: CASTYGRAQPQHF
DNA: TGTGCCAGCACGTACGGGAGGGCTCAGCCCCAGCATTTT

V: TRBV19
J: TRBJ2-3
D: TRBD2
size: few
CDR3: CACRDVAGGYTDTQYF
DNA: TGTGCCTGTAGGGATGTGGCGGGAGGGTACACAGATACGCAGTATTTT

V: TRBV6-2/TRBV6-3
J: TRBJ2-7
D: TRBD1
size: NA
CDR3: CASSYRGRTGTYEQYF
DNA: TGTGCCAGCAGTTACCGAGGCAGGACAGGAACCTACGAGCAGTACTTC

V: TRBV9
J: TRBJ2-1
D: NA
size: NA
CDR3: CASSPTWTAKPVSYNEQFF
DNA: TGTGCCAGCAGCCCCACCTGGACAGCGAAACCAGTGTCCTACAATGAGCAGTTCTTC

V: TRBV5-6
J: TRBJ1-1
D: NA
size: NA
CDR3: CASSEDTGSTEAFF
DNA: TGTGCCAGCAGCGAGGATACGGGGAGCACTGAAGCTTTCTTT

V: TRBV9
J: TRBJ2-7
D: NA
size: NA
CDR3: CASAESPHYEQYF
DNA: TGTGCCAGCGCCGAGTCTCCCCACTACGAGCAGTACTTC

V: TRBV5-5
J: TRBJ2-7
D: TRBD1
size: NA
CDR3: CASSPGTGGYEQYF
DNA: TGTGCCAGCAGCCCCGGGACAGGGGGATACGAGCAGTACTTC

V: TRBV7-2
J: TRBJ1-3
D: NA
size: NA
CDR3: CASRSHKSGNTIYF
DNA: TGTGCCAGCAGATCTCATAAATCTGGAAACACCATATATTTT

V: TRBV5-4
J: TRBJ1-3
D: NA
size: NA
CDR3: CASSSPGQASGNTIYF
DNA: TGTGCCAGCAGCTCGCCGGGGCAGGCCTCTGGAAACACCATATATTTT

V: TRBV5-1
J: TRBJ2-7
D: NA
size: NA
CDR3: CASSLGAGVFYEQYF
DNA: TGCGCCAGCAGTCTGGGGGCGGGAGTTTTCTACGAGCAGTACTTC

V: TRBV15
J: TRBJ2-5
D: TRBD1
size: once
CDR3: CATSRKTGAQETQYF
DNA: TGTGCCACCAGCAGAAAAACAGGGGCCCAAGAGACCCAGTACTTC

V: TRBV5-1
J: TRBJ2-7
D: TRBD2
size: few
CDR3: CAKGAVGGTHYEQYF
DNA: TGCGCCAAAGGGGCCGTGGGGGGGACCCACTACGAGCAGTACTTC

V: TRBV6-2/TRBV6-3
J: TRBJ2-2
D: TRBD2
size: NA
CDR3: CASSYGGSGSSWRAGELFF
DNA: TGTGCCAGCAGTTACGGTGGTAGCGGGAGTTCATGGAGGGCCGGGGAGCTGTTTTTT

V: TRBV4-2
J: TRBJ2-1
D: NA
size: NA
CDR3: CASSKGDPILEQFF
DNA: TGTGCCAGCAGTAAAGGGGACCCCATCCTGGAGCAGTTCTTC

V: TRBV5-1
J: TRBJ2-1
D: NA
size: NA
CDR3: CASSYDRSSYNEQFF
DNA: TGCGCCAGCAGTTACGACCGGAGCTCCTACAATGAGCAGTTCTTC

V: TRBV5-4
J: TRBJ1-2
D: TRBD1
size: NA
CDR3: CASSLARTGDNYGYTF
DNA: TGTGCCAGCAGCTTGGCCAGGACAGGGGATAACTATGGCTACACCTTC

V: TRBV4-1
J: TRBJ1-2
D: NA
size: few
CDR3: CASSQPERGDYGYTF
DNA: TGCGCCAGCAGCCAACCCGAAAGGGGGGACTATGGCTACACCTTC

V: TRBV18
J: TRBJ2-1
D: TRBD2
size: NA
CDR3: CASSPGLAGGIQFF
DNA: TGTGCCAGCTCACCCGGACTAGCGGGAGGAATTCAGTTCTTC

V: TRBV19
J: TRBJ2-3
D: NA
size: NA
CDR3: CASSIGGTRGQAQYF
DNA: TGTGCCAGTAGTATAGGGGGGACTAGGGGGCAGGCGCAGTATTTT

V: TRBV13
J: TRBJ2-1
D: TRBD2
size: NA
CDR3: CASRKLAGGYNEQFF
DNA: TGTGCCAGCAGAAAACTAGCGGGAGGATACAATGAGCAGTTCTTC

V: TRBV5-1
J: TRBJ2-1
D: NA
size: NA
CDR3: CASSLEQVGWQFF
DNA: TGCGCCAGCAGCTTAGAACAGGTGGGATGGCAGTTCTTC

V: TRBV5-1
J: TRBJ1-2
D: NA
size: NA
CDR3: CASRQGNYGYTF
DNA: TGCGCCAGCAGACAGGGCAACTATGGCTACACCTTC

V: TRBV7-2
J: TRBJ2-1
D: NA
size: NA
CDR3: CASSFRRYNEQFF
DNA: TGTGCCAGCAGCTTTCGAAGGTACAATGAGCAGTTCTTC